The rows below give T cell receptor beta chains drawn from one sample of a study of regulatory T cells in long-lasting Graves disease. A single record per CDR3 protein comes from TCRdb applying MiXCR to the multiplex PCR reads. In the table there are 370,000 or so distinct CDR3 sequences, 15% to 20% of which are singletons. A further study also used this sample, focusing on T cells in Graves' hyperthyroidism and ophthalmopathy.

The specimen comprised peripheral blood mononuclear cells (PBMCs), sampled at new diagnosis, from a patient treated with antithyroid drugs. The receptor set was obtained from a woman between 18 and 29 years old with Graves disease. The CDR3 runs from the conserved cysteine through the conserved F or W. The D gene is left open where the match is weak. Size tells how often a clone was seen (once, few, many) or the class of an expanded clone, and some rows leave it out.

J gene: TRBJ2-3
clone size: many
CDR3 length: 15
V gene: TRBV12-3/TRBV12-4
D gene: TRBD1
CDR3 protein: CASTPEGGGTDTQYF
CDR3 DNA: TGTGCCAGCACCCCCGAAGGGGGCGGCACAGATACGCAGTATTTT

J gene: TRBJ1-5
clone size: .
CDR3 length: 13
V gene: TRBV6-5
D gene: .
CDR3 protein: CASSYQGDQPQHF
CDR3 DNA: TGTGCCAGCAGTTATCAAGGAGACCAGCCCCAGCATTTT

J gene: TRBJ2-3
clone size: many
CDR3 length: 15
V gene: TRBV4-2
D gene: .
CDR3 protein: CASSQDPVPTDTQYF
CDR3 DNA: TGTGCCAGCAGCCAAGATCCAGTACCCACAGATACGCAGTATTTT

J gene: TRBJ1-2
clone size: many
CDR3 length: 14
V gene: TRBV6-1
D gene: TRBD1
CDR3 protein: CASSAGQLSYGYTF
CDR3 DNA: TGTGCCAGCAGTGCGGGACAGCTATCTTATGGCTACACCTTC

J gene: TRBJ2-7
clone size: .
CDR3 length: 14
V gene: TRBV3-1
D gene: TRBD2
CDR3 protein: CASSQVAGEGEQCF
CDR3 DNA: TGTGCCAGCAGCCAAGTCGCGGGGGAAGGAGAGCAGTGCTTC

J gene: TRBJ2-3
clone size: once
CDR3 length: 16
V gene: TRBV7-9
D gene: TRBD2
CDR3 protein: CASSFPPAGERDTQYF
CDR3 DNA: TGTGCCAGCAGCTTCCCCCCAGCGGGAGAGCGGGATACGCAGTATTTT

J gene: TRBJ1-5
clone size: .
CDR3 length: 17
V gene: TRBV3-1
D gene: TRBD1
CDR3 protein: CASSQVQGEISNQPQHF
CDR3 DNA: TGTGCCAGCAGCCAGGTACAGGGGGAGATTAGCAATCAGCCCCAGCATTTT

J gene: TRBJ2-5
clone size: many
CDR3 length: 13
V gene: TRBV28
D gene: .
CDR3 protein: CASSPLNRETQYF
CDR3 DNA: TGTGCCAGCAGTCCCCTGAACAGAGAGACCCAGTACTTC

J gene: TRBJ2-2
clone size: many
CDR3 length: 15
V gene: TRBV7-6
D gene: .
CDR3 protein: CASSLLNYPQSQLFF
CDR3 DNA: TGTGCCAGCAGCTTACTAAACTACCCCCAAAGTCAGCTGTTTTTT

J gene: TRBJ2-5
clone size: .
CDR3 length: 12
V gene: TRBV20-1
D gene: TRBD1
CDR3 protein: CSAERGRETQYF
CDR3 DNA: TGCAGTGCTGAGAGGGGGCGCGAGACCCAGTACTTC

J gene: TRBJ1-2
clone size: few
CDR3 length: 18
V gene: TRBV2
D gene: .
CDR3 protein: CASSETGQVEFSPYGYTF
CDR3 DNA: TGTGCCAGCAGTGAAACGGGACAAGTCGAGTTCAGTCCCTATGGCTACACCTTC

J gene: TRBJ2-5
clone size: .
CDR3 length: 13
V gene: TRBV5-1
D gene: .
CDR3 protein: CASSFLSEETQYF
CDR3 DNA: TGCGCCAGCAGCTTTCTTTCAGAAGAGACCCAGTACTTC

J gene: TRBJ1-1
clone size: many
CDR3 length: 15
V gene: TRBV11-2
D gene: TRBD1
CDR3 protein: CASSSYRGSRTEAFF
CDR3 DNA: TGTGCCAGCAGCTCCTACAGGGGATCACGGACTGAAGCTTTCTTT

J gene: TRBJ1-3
clone size: few
CDR3 length: 16
V gene: TRBV30
D gene: .
CDR3 protein: CALIRDGSFSGNTIYF
CDR3 DNA: TGTGCCTTGATACGGGACGGCTCGTTCTCTGGAAACACCATATATTTT

J gene: TRBJ1-1
clone size: many
CDR3 length: 14
V gene: TRBV28
D gene: TRBD1
CDR3 protein: CASSSIGTGVEAFF
CDR3 DNA: TGTGCCAGCAGTTCTATCGGGACAGGGGTTGAAGCTTTCTTT

J gene: TRBJ2-6
clone size: few
CDR3 length: 17
V gene: TRBV4-1
D gene: .
CDR3 protein: CASSHVITRVGANVLTF
CDR3 DNA: TGCGCCAGCAGCCACGTCATCACACGCGTCGGGGCCAACGTCCTGACTTTC

J gene: TRBJ1-1
clone size: many
CDR3 length: 13
V gene: TRBV28
D gene: .
CDR3 protein: CASGGWVNTEAFF
CDR3 DNA: TGTGCCAGCGGCGGATGGGTGAACACTGAAGCTTTCTTT

J gene: TRBJ2-5
clone size: .
CDR3 length: 15
V gene: TRBV19
D gene: TRBD2
CDR3 protein: CASRSTSGGRGTQYF
CDR3 DNA: TGTGCCTCAAGAAGTACTAGCGGGGGGCGGGGGACCCAGTACTTC

J gene: TRBJ1-1
clone size: few
CDR3 length: 12
V gene: TRBV12-3/TRBV12-4
D gene: .
CDR3 protein: CASSFSGTTAFF
CDR3 DNA: TGTGCCAGCAGTTTTAGTGGTACAACCGCTTTCTTT

J gene: TRBJ1-1
clone size: .
CDR3 length: 13
V gene: TRBV6-4
D gene: .
CDR3 protein: CASSDNMNTEAFF
CDR3 DNA: TGTGCCAGCAGTGACAATATGAACACTGAAGCTTTCTTT

J gene: TRBJ2-7
clone size: many
CDR3 length: 18
V gene: TRBV27
D gene: TRBD2
CDR3 protein: CASRGPGLAGRSSYEQYF
CDR3 DNA: TGTGCCAGCAGAGGGCCGGGACTAGCGGGGAGGAGCTCCTACGAGCAGTACTTC

J gene: TRBJ2-1
clone size: many
CDR3 length: 16
V gene: TRBV7-2
D gene: .
CDR3 protein: CASSLEGRGSYNEQFF
CDR3 DNA: TGTGCCAGCAGCTTAGAGGGCAGGGGCTCCTACAATGAGCAGTTCTTC

J gene: TRBJ2-7
clone size: few
CDR3 length: 14
V gene: TRBV7-9
D gene: TRBD1
CDR3 protein: CASSFGTADYEQYF
CDR3 DNA: TGTGCCAGCAGCTTCGGGACAGCAGACTACGAGCAGTACTTC

J gene: TRBJ2-7
clone size: many
CDR3 length: 15
V gene: TRBV5-1
D gene: .
CDR3 protein: CASSSAGGSVDEQYF
CDR3 DNA: TGCGCCAGCAGCTCCGCAGGGGGGAGTGTCGACGAGCAGTACTTC

J gene: TRBJ1-2
clone size: few
CDR3 length: 14
V gene: TRBV5-1
D gene: .
CDR3 protein: CASSLGEGFGGYTF
CDR3 DNA: TGCGCCAGCAGCTTGGGGGAGGGTTTCGGAGGCTACACCTTC

J gene: TRBJ2-1
clone size: many
CDR3 length: 16
V gene: TRBV27
D gene: .
CDR3 protein: CASSLSPGLPGNEQFF
CDR3 DNA: TGTGCCAGCAGTTTATCGCCCGGACTGCCGGGGAATGAGCAGTTCTTC

J gene: TRBJ1-4
clone size: many
CDR3 length: 11
V gene: TRBV3-1
D gene: .
CDR3 protein: CASSQGEKLFF
CDR3 DNA: TGTGCCAGCAGTCAGGGTGAAAAACTGTTTTTT

J gene: TRBJ1-5
clone size: .
CDR3 length: 14
V gene: TRBV28
D gene: .
CDR3 protein: CAGHQGLSNQPQHF
CDR3 DNA: TGTGCCGGCCATCAGGGGCTTAGCAATCAGCCCCAGCATTTT

J gene: TRBJ2-1
clone size: many
CDR3 length: 16
V gene: TRBV2
D gene: .
CDR3 protein: CASRIVDSVSYNEQFF
CDR3 DNA: TGTGCCAGCAGGATAGTAGACAGTGTGAGCTACAATGAGCAGTTCTTC

J gene: TRBJ2-1
clone size: many
CDR3 length: 18
V gene: TRBV2
D gene: TRBD2
CDR3 protein: CASKEIGSGGAGGNEQFF
CDR3 DNA: TGTGCCAGCAAGGAAATAGGAAGCGGGGGGGCAGGAGGGAATGAGCAGTTCTTC

J gene: TRBJ1-1
clone size: many
CDR3 length: 16
V gene: TRBV11-1
D gene: .
CDR3 protein: CASSSGRVTMNTEAFF
CDR3 DNA: TGTGCCAGCAGCTCGGGGAGGGTAACAATGAACACTGAAGCTTTCTTT

J gene: TRBJ1-3
clone size: .
CDR3 length: 16
V gene: TRBV18
D gene: TRBD1
CDR3 protein: CASSPTQGLSGNTIYF
CDR3 DNA: TGTGCCAGCTCACCCACACAGGGGTTGTCTGGAAACACCATATATTTT

J gene: TRBJ2-1
clone size: many
CDR3 length: 19
V gene: TRBV7-3
D gene: TRBD2
CDR3 protein: CASSLKPGLAGGHPYEQFF
CDR3 DNA: TGTGCCAGCAGCTTAAAGCCGGGACTAGCGGGGGGGCACCCCTATGAGCAGTTCTTC

J gene: TRBJ1-2
clone size: many
CDR3 length: 12
V gene: TRBV28
D gene: TRBD1
CDR3 protein: CASSTGVRGYTF
CDR3 DNA: TGTGCCAGCAGTACAGGGGTGCGGGGCTACACCTTC

J gene: TRBJ1-2
clone size: many
CDR3 length: 13
V gene: TRBV20-1
D gene: .
CDR3 protein: CSAPMGRGYGYTF
CDR3 DNA: TGCAGTGCTCCAATGGGCCGGGGATATGGCTACACCTTC

J gene: TRBJ2-1
clone size: .
CDR3 length: 15
V gene: TRBV24-1
D gene: TRBD2
CDR3 protein: CATGRTSGFYNEQFF
CDR3 DNA: TGTGCCACCGGGAGGACTAGCGGATTCTACAATGAGCAGTTCTTC

J gene: TRBJ1-2
clone size: few
CDR3 length: 17
V gene: TRBV30
D gene: TRBD1
CDR3 protein: CAWSLGTGGQRGKGYTF
CDR3 DNA: TGTGCCTGGAGTCTAGGGACAGGGGGCCAAAGAGGAAAGGGCTACACCTTC

J gene: TRBJ1-5
clone size: .
CDR3 length: 14
V gene: TRBV2
D gene: .
CDR3 protein: CASSGFNSNQPQHF
CDR3 DNA: TGTGCCAGCAGTGGATTTAATAGCAATCAGCCCCAGCATTTT

J gene: TRBJ2-1
clone size: many
CDR3 length: 16
V gene: TRBV5-1
D gene: TRBD2
CDR3 protein: CASSKTLAGGYDEQFF
CDR3 DNA: TGCGCCAGCAGCAAAACCCTAGCGGGAGGGTACGATGAGCAGTTCTTC